These T cell receptor beta chains were read from a single sample in a study of somatic mutations in cytotoxic T cells in rheumatoid arthritis. The protocol was immunoSEQ multiplex PCR, while the TCRdb copy is restricted to in-frame clones and leaves out a portion. The sample has fewer than 20,000 clones, about four fifths seen once. Sample: CD8+ T cells sorted from blood. The receptor source for this set is an adult with rheumatoid arthritis. The CDR3 runs from the conserved cysteine through the conserved F or W. Fields, in order: J gene, D gene, V gene, clone size, CDR3 protein, CDR3 DNA. D genes are given only for firm matches. Clone size appears in some rows only: once, few, many, or a class for an expanded clone.

J gene: TRBJ2-7
D gene: TRBD1
V gene: TRBV27
clone size: -
CDR3 protein: CASRRDRELIYEQYF
CDR3 DNA: TGTGCCAGCCGACGGGACAGGGAGCTCATCTACGAGCAGTACTTC

J gene: TRBJ2-7
D gene: -
V gene: TRBV19
clone size: few
CDR3 protein: CASSISLDSIYEQYF
CDR3 DNA: TGTGCCAGTAGTATCTCCTTGGACAGTATCTACGAGCAGTACTTC

J gene: TRBJ1-3
D gene: -
V gene: TRBV7-8
clone size: -
CDR3 protein: CASSLGPSSGNTIYF
CDR3 DNA: TGTGCCAGCAGCTTGGGACCGAGCTCTGGAAACACCATATATTTT

J gene: TRBJ2-5
D gene: -
V gene: TRBV9
clone size: -
CDR3 protein: CASSVDVGAQETQYF
CDR3 DNA: TGTGCCAGCAGCGTAGACGTCGGGGCTCAAGAGACCCAGTACTTC

J gene: TRBJ1-2
D gene: -
V gene: TRBV29-1
clone size: -
CDR3 protein: CSVEDGRVGNYGYTF
CDR3 DNA: TGCAGCGTTGAAGATGGGCGGGTTGGGAACTATGGCTACACCTTC

J gene: TRBJ2-1
D gene: -
V gene: TRBV7-6
clone size: -
CDR3 protein: CASSPRSSDYNEQFF
CDR3 DNA: TGTGCCAGCAGCCCCCGATCTAGCGACTACAATGAGCAGTTCTTC

J gene: TRBJ1-2
D gene: -
V gene: TRBV4-2
clone size: -
CDR3 protein: CASSQEGRTVNYGYTF
CDR3 DNA: TGTGCCAGCAGCCAAGAAGGGCGGACGGTAAACTATGGCTACACCTTC

J gene: TRBJ1-1
D gene: -
V gene: TRBV4-1
clone size: -
CDR3 protein: CASREGKNTEAFF
CDR3 DNA: TGCGCCAGCAGAGAGGGGAAGAACACTGAAGCTTTCTTT

J gene: TRBJ2-1
D gene: -
V gene: TRBV6-5
clone size: -
CDR3 protein: CASSYQQYRDVNEQFF
CDR3 DNA: TGTGCCAGCAGTTACCAACAATACAGGGACGTCAATGAGCAGTTCTTC

J gene: TRBJ1-1
D gene: TRBD1
V gene: TRBV6-1
clone size: -
CDR3 protein: CASSASTGWVTTEAFF
CDR3 DNA: TGTGCCAGCAGTGCATCGACAGGGTGGGTAACAACTGAAGCTTTCTTT

J gene: TRBJ2-1
D gene: -
V gene: TRBV9
clone size: -
CDR3 protein: CASSVGVRGYEQFF
CDR3 DNA: TGTGCCAGCAGCGTAGGGGTTAGGGGGTATGAGCAGTTCTTC

J gene: TRBJ2-7
D gene: -
V gene: TRBV10-3
clone size: -
CDR3 protein: CAIVGDSYEQYF
CDR3 DNA: TGTGCCATCGTTGGCGACTCCTACGAGCAGTACTTC

J gene: TRBJ1-3
D gene: TRBD1
V gene: TRBV10-3
clone size: -
CDR3 protein: CAISEDRGSGNTIYF
CDR3 DNA: TGTGCCATCAGTGAGGACAGGGGGTCTGGAAACACCATATATTTT

J gene: TRBJ1-4
D gene: TRBD1
V gene: TRBV10-2
clone size: -
CDR3 protein: CASSLLDREKLFF
CDR3 DNA: TGCGCCAGCAGTCTCCTGGACAGGGAAAAACTGTTTTTT

J gene: TRBJ2-6
D gene: TRBD1
V gene: TRBV7-9
clone size: -
CDR3 protein: CASSLTKTGDRSGANVLTF
CDR3 DNA: TGTGCCAGCAGCTTAACCAAGACAGGGGACCGCTCTGGGGCCAACGTCCTGACTTTC

J gene: TRBJ2-1
D gene: TRBD2
V gene: TRBV7-2
clone size: once
CDR3 protein: CASSLAALPPLAGEYNEQFF
CDR3 DNA: TGTGCCAGCAGCTTAGCAGCCCTTCCCCCACTAGCGGGAGAATACAATGAGCAGTTCTTC

J gene: TRBJ2-1
D gene: TRBD2
V gene: TRBV6-4
clone size: -
CDR3 protein: CASSSGLEDNKQFF
CDR3 DNA: TGTGCCAGCAGTTCGGGACTAGAGGACAATAAGCAGTTCTTC

J gene: TRBJ2-1
D gene: TRBD2
V gene: TRBV5-1
clone size: -
CDR3 protein: CASSLVGLAGQQFF
CDR3 DNA: TGCGCCAGCAGCTTGGTGGGGCTAGCGGGTCAGCAGTTCTTC

J gene: TRBJ2-7
D gene: TRBD1
V gene: TRBV7-9
clone size: -
CDR3 protein: CASSPRTGEASYEQYF
CDR3 DNA: TGTGCCAGCAGCCCGAGGACAGGGGAGGCTTCCTACGAGCAGTACTTC

J gene: TRBJ1-1
D gene: -
V gene: TRBV6-5
clone size: once
CDR3 protein: CASSYNGGGIGDEAFF
CDR3 DNA: TGTGCCAGCAGTTACAATGGGGGGGGAATTGGGGATGAAGCTTTCTTT

J gene: TRBJ2-2
D gene: -
V gene: TRBV25-1
clone size: -
CDR3 protein: CASSRTERELFF
CDR3 DNA: TGTGCCAGCAGTCGGACAGAGCGGGAGCTGTTTTTT

J gene: TRBJ2-7
D gene: -
V gene: TRBV29-1
clone size: -
CDR3 protein: CSVEVLAEQYF
CDR3 DNA: TGCAGCGTTGAAGTCCTAGCTGAGCAGTACTTC

J gene: TRBJ1-5
D gene: -
V gene: TRBV6-5
clone size: few
CDR3 protein: CASSYSSGRQPQHF
CDR3 DNA: TGTGCCAGCAGTTACTCGAGTGGAAGGCAGCCCCAGCATTTT